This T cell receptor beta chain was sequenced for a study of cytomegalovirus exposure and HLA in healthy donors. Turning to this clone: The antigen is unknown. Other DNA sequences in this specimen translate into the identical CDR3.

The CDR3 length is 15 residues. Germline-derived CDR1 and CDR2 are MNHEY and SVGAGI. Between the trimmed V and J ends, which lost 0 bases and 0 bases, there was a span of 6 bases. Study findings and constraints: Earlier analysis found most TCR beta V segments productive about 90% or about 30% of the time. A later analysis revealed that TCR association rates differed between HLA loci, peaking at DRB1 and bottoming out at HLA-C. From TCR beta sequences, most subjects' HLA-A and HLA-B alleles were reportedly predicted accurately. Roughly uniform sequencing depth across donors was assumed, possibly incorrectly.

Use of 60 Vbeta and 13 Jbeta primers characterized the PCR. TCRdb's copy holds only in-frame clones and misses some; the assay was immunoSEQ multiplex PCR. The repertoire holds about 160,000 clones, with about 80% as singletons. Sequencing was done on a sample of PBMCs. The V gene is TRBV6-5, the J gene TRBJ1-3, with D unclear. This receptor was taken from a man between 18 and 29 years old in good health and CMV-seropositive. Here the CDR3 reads CASSYSTDSGNTIYF. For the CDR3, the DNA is TGTGCCAGCAGTTACTCCACAGACTCTGGAAACACCATATATTTT.